These 21 T cell receptor beta chains were sequenced from one sample in a study of post-analysis software for immune sequencing data. Regarding the study as a whole: Controls showed lower frequencies than patients for 5 or 6 TRBV segments, and TRBV5-6, TRBV5-1 and TRBV20-1 were among these.

Which antigens these TCRs recognize remains unknown. Unique-molecular-identifier-tagged TCR beta cDNA libraries were used. MiXCR was run by TCRdb on the PCR reads, yielding one entry per CDR3 protein. The sample consists of roughly 620,000 distinct CDR3 sequences, around 40% of them appearing once. The sample taken for sequencing was blood. Source of these receptors: a girl under 18 with multiple sclerosis.

This chain links TRBV12-3 or TRBV12-4 with TRBJ2-1; tentative D call: TRBD1 (7 bases). Trimming took off 10 bases at V and 1 base at J, with 17 bases between the two ends. This CDR3 has 15 residues. The CDR3 DNA follows: TGTGCCACCAAAGAGACAGGGAGGTCCTACAATGAGCAGTTCTTC. It codes for CATKETGRSYNEQFF.

The chain is built from TRBV4-1 and TRBJ1-1; TRBD1 might be the D (6 bases). Germline-derived CDR1 and CDR2 are MGHRA and YSYEKL. V was pared by 2 bases and J by 5 bases, with 12 bases between. There are 14 residues in the CDR3. The CDR3 spells CASSQTGLQTEAFF. The CDR3 DNA sequence: TGCGCCAGCAGCCAAACAGGGCTACAAACTGAAGCTTTCTTT.

V is TRBV20-1 and J is TRBJ1-5; TRBD1 might be the D (5 bases). The CDR3 has 13 amino acids. Deletions cut 5 bases from V and 6 bases from J, with 14 bases between. CDR1 and CDR2 (germline): DFQATT, SNEGSKA (reference sequence). Here the CDR3 reads CSAQSGFGQPQHF. The CDR3 coding sequence is TGCAGTGCTCAATCAGGGTTTGGTCAGCCCCAGCATTTT.

V is TRBV4-1 and J is TRBJ1-2; D uncertain. From germline, CDR1 is MGHRA and CDR2 YSYEKL. Trimming pared 0 bases from V and 4 bases from J, leaving 15 bases between. The CDR3 has 16 amino acids. In DNA form, the CDR3 reads TGCGCCAGCAGCCAAGATTCAGTCAGGAAAATCTATGGCTACACCTTC. It yields the protein CASSQDSVRKIYGYTF.

The sample holds a few counts of this clonotype. The V call is TRBV10-3, the J call TRBJ2-3, with D tentatively TRBD1 (5 bases). Germline V gene data show CDR1 as ENHRY and CDR2 as SYGVKD. V was shortened by 7 bases and J by 2 bases, with 13 bases between the two germline ends. The CDR3 consists of 14 residues. Here the CDR3 DNA reads TGTGCCATCACCCAAAGGGGCCACACAGATACGCAGTATTTT. This translates into CAITQRGHTDTQYF.

This clonotype was seen only a few times. The genes are TRBV20-1 and TRBJ1-1; the match to TRBD1 covers 7 bases. Per germline, CDR1 DFQATT and CDR2 SNEGSKA (reference sequence). After removal of 6 bases from V and 3 bases from J, the junction contained 7 bases not matched to a gene. The CDR3 sequence is 13 residues long. Written as DNA, the CDR3 is TGCAGTGCCAGCAGGGGGGCCCACACTGAAGCTTTCTTT. Protein product: CSASRGAHTEAFF.

The chain couples TRBV7-3 to TRBJ2-1; the D gene is possibly TRBD2 (5 bases). This CDR3 is built from 13 residues. The germline V gene encodes CDR1 SGHTA and CDR2 FQGTGA. Trimming stripped 4 bases from V and 10 bases from J, with 14 bases between. The CDR3 sequence: CASSSMQASEQFF. The CDR3 nucleotides read TGTGCCAGCAGCTCCATGCAAGCTAGCGAGCAGTTCTTC.

This clonotype was picked up a small number of times. The chain couples TRBV25-1 to TRBJ2-1; 7 bases fit TRBD1. The V gene's germline CDR1 is MGHDK and CDR2 SYGVNS. This CDR3 is 16 amino acids long. The ends lost 3 bases at V and 7 bases at J; junction bases unmatched: 12. For the CDR3, the DNA is TGTGCCAGCAGTGATCCTGACAGGGACCCCGTAAATGAGCAGTTCTTC. Amino acids: CASSDPDRDPVNEQFF.

Details on this clonotype: Possible read error: a much larger clone is one base away. The chain links TRBV9 to TRBJ1-2; D gene unclear. The CDR3 consists of 16 residues. The V end was cut by 3 bases, the J end by 1 base, with 16 bases between. Germline loops: CDR1 SGDLS, CDR2 YYNGEE. The CDR3 nucleotides read TGTGCCAGCAGCGCAGAACAGTCAGCGGGTAACTATGGCTACACCTTC. Translation gives CASSAEQSAGNYGYTF.

The chain recombines TRBV6-1 with TRBJ2-7; 9 nucleotides line up with TRBD2. CDR3 length: 16 amino acids. Germline assignment: CDR1 MNHNS and CDR2 SASEGT. J gave up 7 bases and V 6 bases, and 16 bases lay outside the gene matches. CDR3 bases: TGTGCCAGCAGCCGGAATCCTAGCGGGGCCTACAATGAGCAGTACTTC. Translating it yields CASSRNPSGAYNEQYF.

The chain uses TRBV7-3 and TRBJ2-1; 9 bases align to TRBD1. V shed 5 bases and J 13 bases; nucleotides not matched to a gene: 9. This CDR3 comprises 13 residues. Germline loops: CDR1 SGHTA, CDR2 FQGTGA. The DNA of the CDR3 is TGTGCCAGCAGCACACAGGGGGCGGGGGTTCAGTTCTTC. Residues: CASSTQGAGVQFF.

V usage is TRBV4-1 and J usage is TRBJ1-5, with no clear D. CDR1 is MGHRA, CDR2 YSYEKL, per germline. The CDR3 covers 13 residues. V was cut by 2 bases and J by 0 bases, with 2 bases left in between. CDR3 sequence: CASSQFSNQPQHF. As DNA, the CDR3 is TGCGCCAGCAGCCAATTTAGCAATCAGCCCCAGCATTTT.

This chain connects TRBV5-1 to TRBJ1-1; D unclear. The CDR3 loop spans 14 amino acids. Germline CDR1 is SGHRS and CDR2 is YFSETQ. V shed 0 bases and J shed 1 base, with 7 bases lying between them. The CDR3 reads CASSLARTNTEAFF. Written as DNA, the CDR3 is TGCGCCAGCAGCTTGGCTAGAACGAACACTGAAGCTTTCTTT. Full variable domain (remainder filled in from reference TRBV5-1 and TRBJ1-1): KAGVTQTPRYLIKTRGQQVTLSCSPISGHRSVSWYQQTPGQGLQFLFEYFSETQRNKGNFPGRFSGRQFSNSRSEMNVSTLELGDSALYLCASSLARTNTEAFFGQGTRLTVV.

This clonotype was recorded a few times. The chain uses TRBV4-1 and TRBJ2-1, with 9 bases aligning to TRBD1. This CDR3 is 16 amino acids long. Germline CDR1 reads MGHRA; CDR2 reads YSYEKL. V shed 1 base, J shed 5 bases, and the junction held 6 bases outside the gene matches. CDR3 sequence reads: CASSQVGQGRNNEQFF. The DNA for the CDR3 is TGCGCCAGCAGCCAAGTCGGACAGGGGCGAAACAATGAGCAGTTCTTC.

This clonotype appeared many times. This sequence joins TRBV7-2 and TRBJ2-1; D possibly corresponds to TRBD2 (6 bases). There are 15 residues in the CDR3. Trimming took off 5 bases at V and 0 bases at J, with 11 bases between the two ends. Germline CDR1 SGHTA, CDR2 FQGNSA. The chain's CDR3 is CASSRDLSSYNEQFF. For the CDR3, the DNA is TGTGCCAGCAGCCGGGACTTGAGCTCCTACAATGAGCAGTTCTTC.

This chain links TRBV2 with TRBJ2-3, with 9 bases aligning to TRBD1. Germline CDR1 is SNHLY and CDR2 is FYNNEI. The CDR3 is 14 amino acids. Trimming cost V 5 bases and J 4 bases; bases outside gene matches: 4. The CDR3 loop reads CASSSDRGPDTQYF. Here the CDR3 DNA reads TGTGCCAGCAGTTCGGACAGGGGCCCAGATACGCAGTATTTT. The variable domain in full, completed from reference TRBV2 and TRBJ2-3, reads EPEVTQTPSHQVTQMGQEVILRCVPISNHLYFYWYRQILGQKVEFLVSFYNNEISEKSEIFDDQFSVERPDGSNFTLKIRSTKLEDSAMYFCASSSDRGPDTQYFGPGTRLTVL.

This clonotype has only a few counts. The chain employs TRBV20-1 and TRBJ2-3; D gene unclear. The CDR3 contains 13 residues. Germline CDR1 is DFQATT and CDR2 is SNEGSKA (reference sequence). V shed 0 bases and J shed 10 bases, with 14 bases lying between them. The CDR3 nucleotides are TGCAGTGCTAGAGACTTCCGAGAGGATGCGCAGTATTTT. Protein: CSARDFREDAQYF.

The V call is TRBV7-8, the J call TRBJ2-7; D is possibly TRBD1 or TRBD2 (5 bases each). The J call may be incorrect, as the DNA end agrees better with TRBJ2-5. This CDR3 contains 14 residues. In germline, CDR1 is SGHVS, CDR2 FQNEAQ. The CDR3 loop is CASSLPDWGETQYF. For the CDR3, the DNA is TGTGCCAGCAGCTTACCCGACTGGGGGGAGACCCAGTACTTC.

As for this clonotype: One junction end does not reproduce the germline sequence, and a read error may be involved. This chain connects TRBV10-3 to TRBJ2-3; D ambiguous. The CDR3 contains 15 residues. Germline V CDR1 and CDR2: ENHRY, SYGVKD. This chain's CDR3 is CVISESATRTDTQYF. The CDR3 nucleotides are TGTGTCATCAGTGAGTCCGCTACCCGCACAGATACGCAGTATTTT.

The chain joins TRBV7-2 to TRBJ2-4; D not resolved. The DNA end lines up better with TRBJ2-5; the J call may be wrong. This CDR3 region has 12 residues. The germline CDR1 and CDR2 sequences are SGHTA and FQGNSA. Here the CDR3 reads CASSITQETQYF. The DNA of the CDR3 is TGTGCCAGCAGCATCACACAAGAGACCCAGTACTTC.

The chain links TRBV11-2 to TRBJ1-2, with TRBD1 as a possible D gene (6 bases). This CDR3 comprises 15 residues. Germline-derived CDR1 and CDR2 are SGHAT and FQNNGV. V was pared by 0 bases and J by 3 bases, with 11 bases between. This CDR3 reads CASSLDAGAYYGYTF. The CDR3 DNA is TGTGCCAGCAGCTTAGATGCGGGGGCCTACTATGGCTACACCTTC.